This record looks at one T cell receptor (beta chain) sequence and its context. Antigen specificity is unknown. Combining a sample-barcoded 5' primer with a J-beta primer mix, a second PCR ran for about 6 to 11 cycles. TCRdb re-derived calls from the 5' RACE reads in MiXCR, one entry per CDR3 protein. The top ten clones hold around 2.1% of a sample with about 1.8 million distinct CDR3 sequences, roughly 49% of them seen once. These data belong to a study of blood T cells in healthy people across ages. Overall study results and limits: Researchers deemed the diversity estimates from one million T cells underestimates.

This CDR3 is 13 amino acids long. The V gene lost 4 bases and the J gene lost 5 bases, with 13 bases spanning the gap. Germline V gene sequence: CDR1 SGHNT, CDR2 YYREEE (reference sequence). V gene TRBV5-4 combines with J gene TRBJ2-7; D gene ambiguous. The receptor was derived from a woman in her 40s in good health. The sequenced material came from blood. The CDR3 spells CASSVSGFHEQYF. In DNA, the CDR3 is TGTGCCAGCAGCGTGAGTGGGTTCCACGAGCAGTACTTC.